This T cell receptor (beta chain) originates from a study of T cells in localized non-small cell lung cancer. General study findings and limits: Uninvolved adjacent lung had higher T cell clonality than tumor and all other tissues. Only one tumor region went through sequencing, so heterogeneity may still be there. Adjacent lung had a median 57 of the 100 largest tumor clones. Longer overall survival was associated with a higher density of T cells in the blood.

The CDR3 has 14 residues. Germline V gives CDR1 LGHNA, CDR2 YNFKEQ. After removal of 2 bases from V and 3 bases from J, the junction contained 4 bases not matched to a gene. Method: immunoSEQ multiplex PCR; TCRdb's copy keeps in-frame clones and lacks some. Here the sample spans fewer than 35,000 clones, approximately 90% being singletons. A remark on this clone: Antigen: not known.

The chain uses TRBV4-2 and TRBJ2-7, with 7 bases aligning to TRBD1. Source: peripheral blood mononuclear cells, taken before any cancer treatment. This sequence originates from a man aged 40 to 70 with stage III lung adenocarcinoma. The CDR3 nucleotides are TGTGCCAGCAGCCAAAGGGGACAGAACTACGAGCAGTACTTC. Its translation is CASSQRGQNYEQYF.